This TCR beta chain was sequenced during a study of blood T cell repertoires in COVID-19. Study summary: Samples taken during acute and convalescent COVID-19 were collected in the United States, Italy and Spain.

Sequencing used immunoSEQ multiplex PCR; TCRdb keeps in-frame clones, though not all of them. The table shows around 250,000 clones, with more than 65% occurring only once. The sequence derives from a woman between 18 and 29 years old with acute or convalescent COVID-19. Sequenced sample: peripheral blood.

The CDR3 nucleotides are TGTGCCAGCAGCTTCGACAGGGGGAACACTGAAGCTTTCTTT. This codes for CASSFDRGNTEAFF. The chain employs TRBV13 and TRBJ1-1; TRBD1 matches at 8 bases. V lost 3 bases and J lost 1; bases outside the gene matches: 1. Germline CDR1 PRHDT, CDR2 FYEKMQ (reference sequence). The CDR3 sequence is 14 residues long.